This paragraph reports one T cell receptor beta chain. Germline loops: CDR1 MGHDK, CDR2 SYGVNS. CDR3 length equals 14 residues. J lost 4 bases, V lost 7 bases, and 7 bases had no gene match. The source of the sample is a study of chemoradiotherapy in HPV16-positive cancers. Study as a whole: Candidate HPV-specific clones and shared TCR motifs came from a couple of HPV16-positive patients.

Only in-frame clones appear in the TCRdb table, and some are missing; sequencing was by immunoSEQ multiplex PCR. The table has 5,200 or so clones, 78% seen once. Here the sequenced sample was tumor tissue, taken from a patient who underwent chemoradiotherapy. The rearrangement links TRBV25-1 to TRBJ1-2; 9 nucleotides agree with TRBD1. The clonotype comes from a human donor with HPV-associated anogenital cancer. The CDR3 DNA reads as TGTGCCAGCATGCGGACAGGGGTGGGCTATGGCTACACCTTC. Protein sequence: CASMRTGVGYGYTF.